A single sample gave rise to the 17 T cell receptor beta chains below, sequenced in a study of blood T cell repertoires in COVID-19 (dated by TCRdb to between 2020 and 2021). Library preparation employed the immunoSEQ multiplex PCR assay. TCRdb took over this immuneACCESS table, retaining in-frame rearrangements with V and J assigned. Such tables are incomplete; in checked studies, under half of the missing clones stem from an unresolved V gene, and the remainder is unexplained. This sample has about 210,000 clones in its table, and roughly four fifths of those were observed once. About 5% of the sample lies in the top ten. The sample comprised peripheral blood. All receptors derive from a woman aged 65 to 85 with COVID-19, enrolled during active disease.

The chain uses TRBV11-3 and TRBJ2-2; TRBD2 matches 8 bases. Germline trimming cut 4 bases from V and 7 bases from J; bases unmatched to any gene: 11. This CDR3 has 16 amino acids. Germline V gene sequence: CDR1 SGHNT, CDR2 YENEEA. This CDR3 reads CASSYRVAGRNGELFF. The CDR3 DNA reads TGTGCCAGCAGCTACAGGGTAGCGGGGCGAAACGGGGAGCTGTTTTTT.

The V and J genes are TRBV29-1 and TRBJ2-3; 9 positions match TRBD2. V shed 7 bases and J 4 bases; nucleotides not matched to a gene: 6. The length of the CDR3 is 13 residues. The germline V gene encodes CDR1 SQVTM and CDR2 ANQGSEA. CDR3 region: CSGGSGSADTQYF. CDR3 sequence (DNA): TGCAGCGGTGGTAGCGGGAGTGCAGATACGCAGTATTTT.

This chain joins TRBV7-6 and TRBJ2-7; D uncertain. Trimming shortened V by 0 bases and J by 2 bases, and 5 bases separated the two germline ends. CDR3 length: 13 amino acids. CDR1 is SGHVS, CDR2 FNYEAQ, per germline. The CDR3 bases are TGTGCCAGCAGCTTAGCTTCTACCTACGAGCAGTACTTC. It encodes CASSLASTYEQYF.

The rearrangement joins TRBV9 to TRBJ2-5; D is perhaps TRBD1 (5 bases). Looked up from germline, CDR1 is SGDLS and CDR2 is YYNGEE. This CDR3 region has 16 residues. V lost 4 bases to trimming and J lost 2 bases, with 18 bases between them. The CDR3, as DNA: TGTGCCAGCAGCCCCGGGTTGACAGCAGCTCAAGAGACCCAGTACTTC. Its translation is CASSPGLTAAQETQYF.

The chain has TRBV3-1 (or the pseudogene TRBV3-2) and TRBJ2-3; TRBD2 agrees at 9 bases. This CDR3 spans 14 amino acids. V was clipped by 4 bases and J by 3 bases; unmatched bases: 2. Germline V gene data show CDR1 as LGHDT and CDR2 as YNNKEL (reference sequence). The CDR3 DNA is TGTGCCAGCAGCCTCGGACTAGCGACAGATACGCAGTATTTT. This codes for CASSLGLATDTQYF.

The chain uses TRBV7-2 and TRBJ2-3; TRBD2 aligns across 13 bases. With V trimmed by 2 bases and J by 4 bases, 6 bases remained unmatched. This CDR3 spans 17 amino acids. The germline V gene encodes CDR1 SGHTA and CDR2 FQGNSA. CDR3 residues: CASSLRLAGGLSDTQYF. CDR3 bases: TGTGCCAGCAGCTTAAGACTAGCGGGAGGTTTATCAGATACGCAGTATTTT.

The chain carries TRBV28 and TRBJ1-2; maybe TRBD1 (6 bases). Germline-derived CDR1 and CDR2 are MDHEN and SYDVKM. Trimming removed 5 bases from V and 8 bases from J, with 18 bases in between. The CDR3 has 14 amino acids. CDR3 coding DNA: TGTGCCAGCAGTGGTACAGGGAAGAATAGGGGCTACACCTTC. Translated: CASSGTGKNRGYTF.

The CDR3 is CASSLGGLTNEKLFF. The CDR3 DNA follows: TGTGCCAGCAGCTTGGGGGGGCTCACTAATGAAAAACTGTTTTTT. J is TRBJ1-4 and V is TRBV5-4; perhaps TRBD1 as D (6 bases). V shed 0 bases and J shed 2 bases, with 8 bases lying between them. CDR1 is SGHNT, CDR2 YYREEE, per germline (reference sequence). CDR3 length: 15 amino acids. Using reference TRBV5-4 and TRBJ1-4 for the parts outside the CDR3, the full variable domain is ETGVTQSPTHLIKTRGQQVTLRCSSQSGHNTVSWYQQALGQGPQFIFQYYREEENGRGNFPPRFSGLQFPNYSSELNVNALELDDSALYLCASSLGGLTNEKLFFGSGTQLSVL.

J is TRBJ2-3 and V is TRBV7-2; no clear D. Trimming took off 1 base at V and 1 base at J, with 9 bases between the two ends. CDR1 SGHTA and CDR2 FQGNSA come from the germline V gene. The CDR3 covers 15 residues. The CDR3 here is CASSLGSGGTDTQYF. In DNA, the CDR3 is TGTGCCAGCAGCTTAGGGTCAGGCGGCACAGATACGCAGTATTTT.

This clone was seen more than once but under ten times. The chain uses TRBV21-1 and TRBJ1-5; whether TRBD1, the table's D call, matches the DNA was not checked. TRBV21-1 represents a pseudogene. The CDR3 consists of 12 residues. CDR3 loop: CASSKPNQPQHF. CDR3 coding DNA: TGTGCCAGCAGCAAACCAAATCAGCCCCAGCATTTT.

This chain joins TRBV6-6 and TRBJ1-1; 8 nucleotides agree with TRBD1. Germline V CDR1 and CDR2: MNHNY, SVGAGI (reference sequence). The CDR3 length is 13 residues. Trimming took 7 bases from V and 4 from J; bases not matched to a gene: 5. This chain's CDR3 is CASIKTGATEAFF. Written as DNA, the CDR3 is TGTGCCAGCATCAAGACAGGGGCCACTGAAGCTTTCTTT.

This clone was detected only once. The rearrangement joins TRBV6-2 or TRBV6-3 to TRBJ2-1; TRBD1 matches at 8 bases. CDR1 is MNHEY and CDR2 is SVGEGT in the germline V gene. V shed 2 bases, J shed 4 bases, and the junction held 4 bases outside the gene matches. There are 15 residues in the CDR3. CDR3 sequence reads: CASSYPGGVYNEQFF. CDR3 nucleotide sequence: TGTGCCAGCAGTTACCCAGGGGGCGTTTACAATGAGCAGTTCTTC.

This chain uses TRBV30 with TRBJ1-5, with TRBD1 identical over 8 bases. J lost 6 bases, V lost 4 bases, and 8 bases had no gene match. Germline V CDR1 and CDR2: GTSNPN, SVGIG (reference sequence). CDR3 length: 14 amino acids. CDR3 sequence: CAWKRQGLIQPQHF. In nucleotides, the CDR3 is TGTGCCTGGAAACGACAGGGGTTAATTCAGCCCCAGCATTTT.

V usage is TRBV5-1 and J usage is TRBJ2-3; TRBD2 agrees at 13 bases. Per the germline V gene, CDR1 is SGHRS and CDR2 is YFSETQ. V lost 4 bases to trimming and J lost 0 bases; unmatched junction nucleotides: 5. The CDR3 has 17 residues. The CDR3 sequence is CASSPRGLAGSTDTQYF. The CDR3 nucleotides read TGCGCCAGCAGCCCCCGGGGACTAGCGGGAAGCACAGATACGCAGTATTTT.

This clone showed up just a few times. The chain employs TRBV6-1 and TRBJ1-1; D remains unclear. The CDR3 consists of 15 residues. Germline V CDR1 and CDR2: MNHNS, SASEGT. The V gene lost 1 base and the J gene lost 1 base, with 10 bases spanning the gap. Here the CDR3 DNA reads TGTGCCAGCAGTGAAGTGAACCTAAGGAACACTGAAGCTTTCTTT. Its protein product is CASSEVNLRNTEAFF.

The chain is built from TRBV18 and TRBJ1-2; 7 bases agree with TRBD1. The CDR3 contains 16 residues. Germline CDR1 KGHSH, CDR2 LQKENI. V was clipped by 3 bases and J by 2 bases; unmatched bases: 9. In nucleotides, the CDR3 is TGTGCCAGCTCACCCCTGGGACAGCCGTCAAACTATGGCTACACCTTC. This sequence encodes CASSPLGQPSNYGYTF.

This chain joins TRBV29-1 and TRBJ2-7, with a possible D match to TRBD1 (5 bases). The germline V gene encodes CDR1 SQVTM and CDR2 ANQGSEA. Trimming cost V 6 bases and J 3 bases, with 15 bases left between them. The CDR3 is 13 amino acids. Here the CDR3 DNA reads TGCAGCGTGACGGACAACGTTCACTACGAGCAGTACTTC. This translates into CSVTDNVHYEQYF.